This T cell receptor beta chain appears in the sequencing data of a study of T cells after yellow fever vaccination. There are a few counts of this clonotype. As yet, its antigen is unknown. The junction does not match germline at one end; this may be a read error. The study made its TCR cDNA through 5'RACE template switching. That step introduced a universal primer site along with UMIs. TCRdb independently ran MiXCR on the 5' RACE reads; one entry per CDR3 protein. The data hold about 370,000 distinct CDR3 sequences, with around a tenth observed a single time. Findings of the study overall: There was a small share of clonotypes that showed up in both the CD4 and CD8 compartments. A weaker but faster secondary response was observed, peaking on day 5 versus 15. Post-booster repertoires again held most primary-vaccination clones (about 95% CD4, over 80% CD8).

CDR3 size: 16 residues. Per germline, CDR1 SEHNR and CDR2 FQNEAQ (reference sequence). V gene TRBV7-9 combines with J gene TRBJ2-1, with 9 positions matching TRBD2. The receptor was derived from a man between 18 and 29 years old who received the YFV17D yellow fever vaccine. Sequencing was performed on PBMCs, taken on the day of the first yellow fever vaccination. This CDR3 reads CASSSRLAASYNEQFF. CDR3 nucleotides: TGTGCCAGCAGCTCGCGACTAGCGGCCTCCTACAATGAGCAGTTTTTC.